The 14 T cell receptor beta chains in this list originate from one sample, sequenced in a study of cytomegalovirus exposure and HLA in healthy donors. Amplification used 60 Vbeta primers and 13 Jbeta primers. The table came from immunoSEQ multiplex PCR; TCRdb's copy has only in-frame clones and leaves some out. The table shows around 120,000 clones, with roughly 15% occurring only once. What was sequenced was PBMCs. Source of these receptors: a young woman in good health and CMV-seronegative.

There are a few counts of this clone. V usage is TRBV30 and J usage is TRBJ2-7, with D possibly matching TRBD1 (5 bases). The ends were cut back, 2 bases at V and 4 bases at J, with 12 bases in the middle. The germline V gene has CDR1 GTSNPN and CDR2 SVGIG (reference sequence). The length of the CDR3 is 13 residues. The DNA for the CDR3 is TGTGCCTGGAGTACAACTTCAGGGTACGAGCAGTACTTC. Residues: CAWSTTSGYEQYF.

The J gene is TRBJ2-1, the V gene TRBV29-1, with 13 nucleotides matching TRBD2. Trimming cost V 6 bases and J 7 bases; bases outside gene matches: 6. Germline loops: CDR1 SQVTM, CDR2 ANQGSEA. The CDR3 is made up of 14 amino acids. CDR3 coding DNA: TGCAGCGTCGACACTAGCGGGAGGGGGAATGAGCAGTTCTTC. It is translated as CSVDTSGRGNEQFF.

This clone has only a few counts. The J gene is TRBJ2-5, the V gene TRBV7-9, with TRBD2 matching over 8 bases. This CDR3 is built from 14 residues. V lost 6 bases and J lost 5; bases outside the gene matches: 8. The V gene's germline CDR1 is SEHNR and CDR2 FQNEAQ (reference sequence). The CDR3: CASRRGGPQETQYF. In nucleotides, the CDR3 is TGTGCCAGCAGGCGCGGGGGGCCACAGGAGACCCAGTACTTC.

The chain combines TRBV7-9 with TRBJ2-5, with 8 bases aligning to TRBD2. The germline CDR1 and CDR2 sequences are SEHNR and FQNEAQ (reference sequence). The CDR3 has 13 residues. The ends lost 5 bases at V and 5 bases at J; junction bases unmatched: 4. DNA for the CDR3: TGTGCCAGCAGCGTTAGCGGGGAGGAGACCCAGTACTTC. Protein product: CASSVSGEETQYF.

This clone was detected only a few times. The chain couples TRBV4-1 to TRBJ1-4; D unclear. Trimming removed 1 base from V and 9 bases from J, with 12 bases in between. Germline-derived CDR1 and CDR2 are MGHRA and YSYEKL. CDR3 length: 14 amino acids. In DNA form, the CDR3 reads TGCGCCAGCAGCCAAGTTGGCCAGGATAAAAAACTGTTTTTT. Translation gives CASSQVGQDKKLFF.

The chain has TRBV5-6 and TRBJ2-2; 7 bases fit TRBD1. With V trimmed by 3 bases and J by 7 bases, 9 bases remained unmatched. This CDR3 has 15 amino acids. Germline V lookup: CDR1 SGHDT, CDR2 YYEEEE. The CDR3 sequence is CASSYYRGMVGELFF. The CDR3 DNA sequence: TGTGCCAGCAGCTACTACAGGGGAATGGTCGGGGAGCTGTTTTTT.

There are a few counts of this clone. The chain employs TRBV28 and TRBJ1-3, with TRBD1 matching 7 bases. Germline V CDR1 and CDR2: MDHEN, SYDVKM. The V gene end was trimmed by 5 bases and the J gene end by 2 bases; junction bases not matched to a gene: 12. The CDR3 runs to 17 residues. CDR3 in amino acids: CASSPRTGLNPGNTIYF. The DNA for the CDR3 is TGTGCCAGCAGTCCGCGGACAGGCCTAAACCCTGGAAACACCATATATTTT.

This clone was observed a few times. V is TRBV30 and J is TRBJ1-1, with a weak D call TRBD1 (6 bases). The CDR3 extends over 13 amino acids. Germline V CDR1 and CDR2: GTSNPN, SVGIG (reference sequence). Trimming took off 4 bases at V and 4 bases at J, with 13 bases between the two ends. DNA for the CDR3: TGTGCCTGGAACCAAAGGGGGGGCACTGAAGCTTTCTTT. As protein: CAWNQRGGTEAFF.

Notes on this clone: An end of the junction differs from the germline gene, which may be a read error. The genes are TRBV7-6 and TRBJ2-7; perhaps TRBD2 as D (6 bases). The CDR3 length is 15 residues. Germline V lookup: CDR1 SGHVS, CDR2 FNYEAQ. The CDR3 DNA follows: TGTGCCAGCAGCTTACTGCGGGAAGTCTCCAACGAGCAGTACTTC. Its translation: CASSLLREVSNEQYF.

The CDR3 DNA reads TGTGCCAGCAGTTACTCTAGCGGGGACTTTCAAGAGACCCAGTACTTC. It is translated as CASSYSSGDFQETQYF. The rearrangement links TRBV6-5 to TRBJ2-5; 8 nucleotides align to TRBD2. The ends lost 0 bases at V and 2 bases at J; junction bases unmatched: 5. This CDR3 has 16 residues. CDR1 and CDR2 (germline): MNHEY, SVGAGI.

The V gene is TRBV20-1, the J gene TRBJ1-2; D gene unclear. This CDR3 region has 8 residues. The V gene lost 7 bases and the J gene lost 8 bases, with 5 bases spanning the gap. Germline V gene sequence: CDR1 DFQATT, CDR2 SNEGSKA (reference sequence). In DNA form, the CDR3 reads TGCAGTGTTCAGGGCTACACCTTC. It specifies CSVQGYTF.

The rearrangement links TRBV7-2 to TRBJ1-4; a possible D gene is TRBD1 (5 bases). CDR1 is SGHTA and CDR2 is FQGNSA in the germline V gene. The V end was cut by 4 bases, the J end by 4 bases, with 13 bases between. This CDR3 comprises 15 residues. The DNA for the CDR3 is TGTGCCAGCAGCTGGGGGGGGTTTGATAATGAAAAACTGTTTTTT. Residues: CASSWGGFDNEKLFF.

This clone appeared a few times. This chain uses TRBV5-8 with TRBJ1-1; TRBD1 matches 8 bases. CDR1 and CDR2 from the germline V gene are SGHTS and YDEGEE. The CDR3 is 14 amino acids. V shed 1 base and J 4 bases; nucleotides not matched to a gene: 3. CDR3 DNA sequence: TGTGCCAGCAGCTTGTACAGGGGGACCACTGAAGCTTTCTTT. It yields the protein CASSLYRGTTEAFF.

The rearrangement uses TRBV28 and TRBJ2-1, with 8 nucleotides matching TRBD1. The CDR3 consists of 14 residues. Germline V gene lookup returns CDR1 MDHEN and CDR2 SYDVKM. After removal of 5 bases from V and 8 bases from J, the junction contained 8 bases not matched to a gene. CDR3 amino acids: CASSLRTGSDEQFF. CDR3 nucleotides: TGTGCCAGCAGTCTACGGACAGGGTCGGATGAGCAGTTCTTC.